Below, 8 T cell receptor beta chains from the same sample are listed, as sequenced in a study of blood T cell repertoires in COVID-19. Assay: immunoSEQ multiplex PCR; the TCRdb copy retains only in-frame clones and omits some. Of about 150,000 clones listed, roughly 81% were seen once; the top ten hold roughly 8.4%. The specimen was peripheral blood. These receptors all stem from a human donor with acute or convalescent COVID-19. The donor label of this sample is uncertain.

The chain uses TRBV2 and TRBJ1-2, with 9 bases matching TRBD1. The V gene end was trimmed by 6 bases and the J gene end by 10 bases; junction bases not matched to a gene: 9. The CDR3 runs to 13 residues. CDR1 and CDR2 from the germline V gene are SNHLY and FYNNEI. The CDR3: CASSGDRGDDYTF. CDR3 DNA sequence: TGTGCCAGCAGCGGAGACAGGGGGGACGACTACACCTTC.

The V and J genes are TRBV4-1 and TRBJ1-1, with 11 bases aligning to TRBD1. The CDR3 is 16 amino acids. Germline lookup yields CDR1 MGHRA and CDR2 YSYEKL. After removal of 6 bases from V and 4 bases from J, the junction contained 10 bases not matched to a gene. The CDR3 loop reads CASRPWTGGGGTEAFF. For the CDR3, the DNA is TGCGCCAGCAGACCTTGGACAGGGGGCGGTGGCACTGAAGCTTTCTTT.

The chain links TRBV7-8 to TRBJ1-4; 7 nucleotides line up with TRBD1. Germline V gives CDR1 SGHVS, CDR2 FQNEAQ. The V and J ends lost 5 bases and 8 bases, in that order; junction bases with no gene match: 5. This CDR3 has 13 amino acids. The chain's CDR3 is CASSLRTGEKLFF. The CDR3 region has the DNA TGTGCCAGCAGCCTCCGGACAGGCGAAAAACTGTTTTTT.

V is TRBV24-1 and J is TRBJ2-3; D is undetermined. Trimming left V 4 bases short and J 4 bases short, with 5 bases between. The CDR3 length is 12 residues. Germline loops: CDR1 KGHDR, CDR2 SFDVKD. The CDR3 here is CATSDHSDTQYF. As DNA, the CDR3 is TGTGCCACCAGTGACCACTCAGATACGCAGTATTTT.

The chain has TRBV10-2 and TRBJ1-5; D not resolved. In germline, CDR1 is WSHSY, CDR2 SAAADI. V was pared by 6 bases and J by 2 bases, with 8 bases between. This CDR3 has 13 amino acids. The CDR3 coding sequence is TGCGCCAGCAGGGGCATGGGCAATCAGCCCCAGCATTTT. Translated, it gives CASRGMGNQPQHF.

The table lists this clone with a few counts. The chain recombines TRBV9 with TRBJ2-1; 9 nucleotides agree with TRBD1. The CDR3 covers 14 residues. CDR1 SGDLS and CDR2 YYNGEE come from the germline V gene. J was trimmed by 7 bases and V by 7 bases; bases with no gene match: 9. This chain's CDR3 is CASGWTGAANEQFF. The CDR3 bases are TGTGCCAGCGGCTGGACAGGGGCGGCAAATGAGCAGTTCTTC.

The chain is built from TRBV24-1 and TRBJ2-1, with 10 nucleotides matching TRBD2. CDR3 length: 15 residues. Trimming at V came to 10 bases and at J to 1 base, leaving 6 bases not matched to a gene. Germline lookup yields CDR1 KGHDR and CDR2 SFDVKD. CDR3 sequence reads: CATSRTSGSYNEQFF. Here the CDR3 DNA reads TGTGCCACTTCGAGGACTAGCGGTTCCTACAATGAGCAGTTCTTC.

The V gene is TRBV5-1, the J gene TRBJ2-3, with D perhaps TRBD2 (5 bases). The CDR3 is 15 residues long. With 1 base removed from V and 0 bases from J, the gap between germline ends came to 9 bases. Germline loops: CDR1 SGHRS, CDR2 YFSETQ. CDR3 protein: CASSLSSPSTDTQYF. CDR3 nucleotides: TGCGCCAGCAGCTTGTCTAGCCCTAGCACAGATACGCAGTATTTT.